The 7 T cell receptor beta chains in this list originate from one sample, sequenced in a study of cytomegalovirus exposure and HLA in healthy donors. The PCR made use of 60 Vbeta and 13 Jbeta primers. Measured with immunoSEQ multiplex PCR; TCRdb has only the in-frame clones, and not every one. The sample contains some 180,000 clones, roughly 85% of which appear only once. Sequenced: PBMCs. Every receptor here comes from a woman aged 50 to 60 in good health and CMV-seronegative.

CDR3 nucleotide sequence: TGTGCCAGCAGTCCGGGACTAGCGGCCTACAATGAGCAGTTCTTC. This codes for CASSPGLAAYNEQFF. The chain carries TRBV2 and TRBJ2-1, with 11 bases aligning to TRBD2. With V trimmed by 5 bases and J by 2 bases, 2 bases remained unmatched. Germline CDR1 SNHLY, CDR2 FYNNEI. CDR3 length: 15 amino acids.

CDR3 nucleotides: TGTGCCAGCAGCTTGGCCCTCGGGGTCACTGAAGCTTTCTTT. This gives the protein CASSLALGVTEAFF. This sequence joins TRBV5-4 and TRBJ1-1; D not certain. The CDR3 runs to 14 residues. Trimming removed 0 bases from V and 4 bases from J, with 10 bases in between. Germline V gene sequence: CDR1 SGHNT, CDR2 YYREEE (reference sequence).

This chain uses TRBV28 with TRBJ2-2; TRBD2 aligns across 14 bases. This CDR3 has 17 amino acids. Germline V lookup: CDR1 MDHEN, CDR2 SYDVKM. The ends lost 2 bases at V and 6 bases at J; junction bases unmatched: 5. Here the CDR3 reads CASSLGTSGSFAGELFF. CDR3 nucleotide sequence: TGTGCCAGCAGTTTAGGGACTAGCGGGAGTTTCGCCGGGGAGCTGTTTTTT.

The chain uses TRBV7-8 and TRBJ2-7, with TRBD2 identical over 14 bases. Per the germline V gene, CDR1 is SGHVS and CDR2 is FQNEAQ. The CDR3 consists of 15 residues. The V segment lost 3 bases and the J segment 3 bases; nucleotides outside the gene matches: 1. The CDR3, as DNA: TGTGCCAGCAGCTTGGGGACTAGCGGGAGCTACGAGCAGTACTTC. As protein: CASSLGTSGSYEQYF.

The chain employs TRBV4-1 and TRBJ2-7; the D is unclear. In germline, CDR1 is MGHRA, CDR2 YSYEKL. The CDR3 sequence is 16 residues long. Trimming removed 0 bases at V and 0 bases at J, with 12 bases between. In DNA form, the CDR3 reads TGCGCCAGCAGCCAAGATCCTGTGGAGTTCTCCTACGAGCAGTACTTC. Its protein is CASSQDPVEFSYEQYF.

This chain uses TRBV7-8 with TRBJ2-6; 7 bases are shared with TRBD2. Per the germline V gene, CDR1 is SGHVS and CDR2 is FQNEAQ. Trimming at V came to 5 bases and at J to 0 bases, leaving 7 bases not matched to a gene. The CDR3 extends over 17 amino acids. This chain's CDR3 is CASSPLARYSGANVLTF. The DNA of the CDR3 is TGTGCCAGCAGCCCACTAGCGCGCTACTCTGGGGCCAACGTCCTGACTTTC.

The chain recombines TRBV15 with TRBJ2-5, with D perhaps TRBD1 (7 bases). Per the germline V gene, CDR1 is LNHNV and CDR2 is YYDKDF (reference sequence). V dropped 3 bases and J dropped 5 bases, with 16 bases sitting between them. The CDR3 consists of 15 residues. CDR3 coding DNA: TGTGCCACCAGCAGTCCCGGGTCAGGGGGGGAGACCCAGTACTTC. Protein product: CATSSPGSGGETQYF.